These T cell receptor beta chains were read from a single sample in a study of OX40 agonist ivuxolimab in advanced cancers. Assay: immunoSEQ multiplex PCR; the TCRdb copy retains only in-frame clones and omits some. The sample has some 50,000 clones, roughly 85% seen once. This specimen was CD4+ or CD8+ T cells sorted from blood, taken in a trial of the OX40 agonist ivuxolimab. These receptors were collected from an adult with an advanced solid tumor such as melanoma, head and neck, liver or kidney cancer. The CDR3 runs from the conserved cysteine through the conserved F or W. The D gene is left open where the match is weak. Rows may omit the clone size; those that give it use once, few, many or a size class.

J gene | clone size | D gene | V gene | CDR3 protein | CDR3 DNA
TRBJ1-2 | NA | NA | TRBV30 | CAWSVAAGTGGSYTF | TGTGCCTGGAGTGTCGCGGCAGGGACGGGGGGGAGCTACACCTTC
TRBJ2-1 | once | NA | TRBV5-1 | CASSLNGGLDNNEQFF | TGCGCCAGCAGCTTGAATGGCGGGTTAGATAACAATGAGCAGTTCTTC
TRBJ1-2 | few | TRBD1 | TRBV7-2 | CASSLASTGKGYTF | TGTGCCAGCAGCTTAGCGTCGACAGGGAAGGGCTACACCTTC
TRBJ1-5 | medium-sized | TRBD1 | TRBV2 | CASTAQGGRSNQPQHF | TGTGCCAGCACGGCTCAGGGGGGCCGTAGCAATCAGCCCCAGCATTTT
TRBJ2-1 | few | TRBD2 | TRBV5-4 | CASSPLAGEGSGEQFF | TGTGCCAGCAGCCCACTAGCGGGAGAGGGATCGGGTGAGCAGTTCTTC
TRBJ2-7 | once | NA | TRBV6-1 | CASDRSYEQYF | TGTGCCAGCGACAGATCCTACGAGCAGTACTTC
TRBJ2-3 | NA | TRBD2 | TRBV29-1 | CSVEGSSSGMGTDTQYF | TGCAGCGTTGAAGGTTCGTCTAGCGGGATGGGCACAGATACGCAGTATTTT
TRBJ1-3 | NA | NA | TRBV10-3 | CAISESGISGNTIYF | TGTGCCATCAGTGAGTCTGGCATATCTGGAAACACCATATATTTT
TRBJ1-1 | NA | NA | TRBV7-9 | CASSPNLEAFF | TGTGCCAGCAGCCCTAACCTAGAAGCTTTCTTT
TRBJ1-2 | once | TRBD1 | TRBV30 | CAWRGQGDAYGYTF | TGTGCCTGGAGGGGACAGGGGGACGCCTATGGCTACACCTTC
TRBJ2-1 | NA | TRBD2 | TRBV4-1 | CASSQELRERSAFF | TGCGCCAGCAGCCAAGAGTTGCGGGAGAGGTCGGCGTTCTTC
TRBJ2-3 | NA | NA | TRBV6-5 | CASRDSYTQYF | TGTGCCAGCAGGGACAGCTATACGCAGTATTTT
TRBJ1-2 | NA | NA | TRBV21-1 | CASSTEPPKYPTYNYGYTF | TGTGCCAGCAGCACCGAGCCACCTAAGTACCCGACTTATAACTATGGCTACACCTTC
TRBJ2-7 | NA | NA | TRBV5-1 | CASSLEANYEQYF | TGCGCCAGCAGCTTGGAAGCTAACTACGAGCAGTACTTC
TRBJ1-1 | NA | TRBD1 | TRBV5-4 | CASSAYRGGNTEAFF | TGTGCCAGCAGCGCTTACAGGGGCGGTAACACTGAGGCTTTCTTT
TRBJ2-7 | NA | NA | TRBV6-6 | CASSPTVYEQYF | TGTGCCAGCAGCCCGACAGTGTACGAGCAGTACTTC
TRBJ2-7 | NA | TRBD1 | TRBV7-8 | CASSATGYEQYF | TGTGCCAGCAGCGCGACAGGGTACGAGCAGTACTTC
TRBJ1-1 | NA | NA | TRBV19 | CASSIGRDPTEAFF | TGTGCCAGTAGTATAGGGCGGGATCCGACTGAAGCTTTCTTT
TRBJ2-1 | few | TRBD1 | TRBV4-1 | CASSLRTGEQFF | TGCGCCAGCAGCCTACGGACAGGGGAGCAGTTCTTC
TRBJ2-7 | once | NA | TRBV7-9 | CASRSTPGSSYEQYF | TGTGCCAGCAGATCAACACCGGGAAGCTCCTACGAGCAGTACTTC
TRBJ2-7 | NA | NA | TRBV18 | CASSPGPGLAYEQYF | TGTGCCAGCTCGCCCGGCCCTGGACTGGCCTACGAGCAGTACTTC
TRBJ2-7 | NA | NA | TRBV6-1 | CASPPGDAGEQYF | TGTGCCAGCCCTCCGGGAGACGCGGGCGAGCAGTACTTC
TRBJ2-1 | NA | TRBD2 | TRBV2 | CASSYRTSTGPKFF | TGTGCCAGCAGTTACCGGACTAGCACCGGCCCAAAGTTCTTC
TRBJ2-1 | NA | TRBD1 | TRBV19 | CASSRGQRSSYNEQFF | TGTGCCAGTAGTAGGGGACAGCGAAGCTCCTACAATGAGCAGTTCTTC
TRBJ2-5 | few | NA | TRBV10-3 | CAIRGGETQYF | TGTGCCATCAGAGGGGGGGAGACCCAGTACTTC
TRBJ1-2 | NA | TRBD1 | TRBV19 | CASIPGDREFYSYTF | TGTGCCAGTATTCCAGGGGACAGGGAATTCTATAGCTACACCTTC
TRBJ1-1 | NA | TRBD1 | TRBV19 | CATNRGQDTEAFF | TGTGCCACCAATAGGGGGCAGGACACTGAAGCTTTCTTT
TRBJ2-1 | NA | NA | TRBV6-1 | CASSEGTLYNEQFF | TGTGCCAGCAGTGAAGGGACACTTTATAATGAGCAGTTCTTC
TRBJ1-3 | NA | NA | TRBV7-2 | CASSRQGGGSSGNTIYF | TGTGCCAGCAGCCGTCAAGGCGGGGGATCATCTGGAAACACCATATATTTT
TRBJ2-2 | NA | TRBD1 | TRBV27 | CASSYRGLSAGELFF | TGTGCCAGCAGTTACAGGGGCTTAAGCGCCGGGGAGCTGTTTTTT
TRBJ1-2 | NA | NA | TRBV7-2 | CASSPSVAYTF | TGTGCCAGCAGCCCCTCTGTCGCCTACACCTTC
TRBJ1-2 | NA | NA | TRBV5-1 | CASSTTARGLDYGYTF | TGCGCCAGCAGCACCACCGCCCGGGGACTAGACTATGGCTACACCTTC
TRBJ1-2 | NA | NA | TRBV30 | CAWSEGSDESYGYTF | TGTGCCTGGAGTGAGGGAAGCGATGAGTCTTATGGCTACACCTTC
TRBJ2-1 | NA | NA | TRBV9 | CASSARPYNEQFF | TGTGCCAGCAGCGCTCGGCCCTACAATGAGCAGTTCTTC
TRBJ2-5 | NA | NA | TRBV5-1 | CASSLGTAETQYF | TGCGCCAGCAGCTTGGGGACAGCCGAGACCCAGTACTTC
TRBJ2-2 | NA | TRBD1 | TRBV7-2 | CASSYNRGLSGELFF | TGTGCCAGCAGCTACAACAGGGGGCTTAGCGGGGAGCTGTTTTTT
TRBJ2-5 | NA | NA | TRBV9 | CASSVDEGRTQYF | TGTGCCAGCAGCGTAGATGAGGGGAGGACCCAGTACTTC
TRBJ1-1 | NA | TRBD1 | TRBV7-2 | CASSLQGGAFF | TGTGCCAGCAGCCTACAGGGGGGAGCTTTCTTT
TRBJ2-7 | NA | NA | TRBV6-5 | CASRDSVSYEQYF | TGTGCCAGCAGGGACAGTGTCTCCTACGAGCAGTACTTC
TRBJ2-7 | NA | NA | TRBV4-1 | CASSQANSADYEQYF | TGCGCCAGCAGCCAAGCAAATAGCGCTGACTACGAGCAGTACTTC
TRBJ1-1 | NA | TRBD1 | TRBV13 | CASSFQGGNTEAFF | TGTGCCAGCAGCTTCCAGGGGGGTAACACTGAAGCTTTCTTT
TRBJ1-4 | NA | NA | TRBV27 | CASSPTGLLGKLFF | TGTGCCAGCAGTCCCACGGGACTCCTAGGAAAACTGTTTTTT
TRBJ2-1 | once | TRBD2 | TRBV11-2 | CASSHPGTSGINEQFF | TGTGCCAGCAGCCACCCTGGGACTAGCGGGATCAATGAGCAGTTCTTC
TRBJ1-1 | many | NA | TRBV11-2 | CASSVTDDREAFF | TGTGCCAGCAGCGTAACAGACGACAGGGAAGCTTTCTTT
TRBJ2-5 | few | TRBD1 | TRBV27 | CASSLGQGETQYF | TGTGCCAGCAGTCTGGGACAGGGGGAGACCCAGTACTTC
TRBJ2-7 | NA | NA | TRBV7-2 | CASSLEAQPMIYEQYF | TGTGCCAGCAGCTTAGAGGCGCAACCAATGATTTACGAGCAGTACTTC
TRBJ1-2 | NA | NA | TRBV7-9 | CASSLGSDGYTF | TGTGCCAGCAGCTTAGGCTCGGATGGCTACACCTTC
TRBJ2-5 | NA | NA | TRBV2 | CASSEPGVSETQYF | TGTGCCAGCAGTGAACCGGGAGTTTCCGAGACCCAGTACTTC
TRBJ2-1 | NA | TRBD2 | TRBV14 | CASSQGLAGASNEQFF | TGTGCCAGCAGCCAAGGACTAGCGGGAGCGAGCAATGAGCAGTTCTTC
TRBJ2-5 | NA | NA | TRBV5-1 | CASSPARTNQETQYF | TGCGCCAGCAGCCCGGCCAGGACCAATCAAGAGACCCAGTACTTC
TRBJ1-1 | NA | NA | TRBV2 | CASRWRGGENTEAFF | TGTGCCAGTAGGTGGAGGGGAGGGGAAAACACTGAAGCTTTCTTT
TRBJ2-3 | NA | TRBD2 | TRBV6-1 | CASTMTSGRADTQYF | TGTGCCAGCACAATGACTAGCGGGAGGGCAGATACGCAGTATTTT
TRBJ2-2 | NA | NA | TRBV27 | CASSFGSGGELFF | TGTGCCAGCAGTTTCGGTTCCGGCGGGGAGCTGTTTTTT
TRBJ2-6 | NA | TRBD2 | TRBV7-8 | CASSLDLAGATGANVLTF | TGTGCCAGCAGCTTAGACCTAGCGGGAGCGACTGGGGCCAACGTCCTGACTTTC